This T cell receptor beta chain was captured in a study of blood T cell repertoires in COVID-19. Method: immunoSEQ multiplex PCR; TCRdb's copy keeps in-frame clones and lacks some. The sample consists of fewer than 250,000 clones, approximately 84% of them appearing once. After removal of 0 bases from V and 0 bases from J, the junction contained 2 bases not matched to a gene. The length of the CDR3 is 16 residues. Germline V gives CDR1 SGHRS, CDR2 YFSETQ. The chain uses TRBV5-1 and TRBJ2-3; 9 positions agree with TRBD2. The TCR was taken from a woman aged 30 to 39 who had recovered from COVID-19. What was sequenced was PBMCs or T cells enriched from blood (not recorded which). CDR3 sequence: CASSLGLADSTDTQYF. In nucleotides, the CDR3 is TGCGCCAGCAGCTTGGGACTAGCGGATAGCACAGATACGCAGTATTTT.